Sequencing of this T cell receptor (beta chain) was carried out in a study of human versus mouse CDR3 diversity and MHC coevolution. In germline, CDR1 is MNHNY, CDR2 SVGAGI (reference sequence). After removal of 7 bases from V and 9 bases from J, the junction contained 16 bases not matched to a gene. The CDR3 is made up of 16 amino acids. Assay: immunoSEQ multiplex PCR; the TCRdb copy retains only in-frame clones and omits some. The sample yields some 82,000 clones, roughly 93% seen once. Study outcomes and limitations: iCHAO1 estimated the human TCR beta repertoire at roughly 1.5 million clonotypes. Compared with mice, human CDR3s carried more deletions and insertions on average. Most of the three human donors had the lowest clonal inequality.

Note on this clone: Its antigen is undetermined.

The genes are TRBV6-6 and TRBJ1-2, with 11 bases fitting TRBD1. The TCR was taken from a person between 30 and 69 years old in good health. The sample comprised naive CD4+ T cells from blood. Sample subset: CD45RO-negative CD62L-positive naive CD4 T cells. The CDR3: CASITPGTGGLSRYTF. The CDR3 nucleotides read TGTGCCAGCATCACCCCCGGGACAGGGGGACTTAGTCGCTACACCTTC.